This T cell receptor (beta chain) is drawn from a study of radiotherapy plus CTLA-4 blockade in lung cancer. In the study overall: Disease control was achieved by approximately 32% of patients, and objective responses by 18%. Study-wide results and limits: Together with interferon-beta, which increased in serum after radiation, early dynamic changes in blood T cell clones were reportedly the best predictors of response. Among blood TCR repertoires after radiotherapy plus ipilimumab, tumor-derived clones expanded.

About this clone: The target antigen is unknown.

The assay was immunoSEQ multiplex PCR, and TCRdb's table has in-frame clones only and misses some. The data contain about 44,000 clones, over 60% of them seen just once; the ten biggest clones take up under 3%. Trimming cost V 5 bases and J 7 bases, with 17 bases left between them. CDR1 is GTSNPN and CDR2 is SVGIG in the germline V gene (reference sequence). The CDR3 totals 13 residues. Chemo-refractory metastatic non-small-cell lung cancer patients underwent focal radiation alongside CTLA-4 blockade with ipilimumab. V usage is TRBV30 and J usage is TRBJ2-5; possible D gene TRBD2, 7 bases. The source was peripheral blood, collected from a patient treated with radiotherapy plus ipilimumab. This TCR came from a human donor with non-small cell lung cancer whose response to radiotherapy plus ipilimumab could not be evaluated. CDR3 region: CAWGGGGSRTQYF. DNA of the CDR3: TGTGCCTGGGGGGGAGGGGGTAGCAGGACCCAGTACTTC.